This T cell receptor beta chain was sequenced for a study of OX40 agonist ivuxolimab in advanced cancers. Across the whole study: Every 2 weeks, patients got intravenous ivuxolimab at one of six dose levels (0.01-10 mg/kg). Dose-escalation patients suffered from hepatocellular carcinoma, melanoma, renal cell or head and neck cancer.

Comment on this clone: The target antigen is unknown.

Clones were sequenced by immunoSEQ multiplex PCR, and TCRdb holds only the in-frame ones, with some missing. This repertoire shows about 62,000 clones, 80% to 95% found once; its top ten account for around 15%. The CDR3 has 18 amino acids. Study-wide points: Partly responding patients at 0.1-3.0 mg/kg showed some of the smallest clonal expansion. Clonal expansion from baseline to week 6 occurred in both CD4+ and CD8+ T cells.

This chain connects TRBV12-1 to TRBJ1-6; the table's D gene call, TRBD1, was not cross checked with the DNA. TRBV12-1 is a listed pseudogene. Sample: CD4+ or CD8+ T cells sorted from blood, taken in a trial of the OX40 agonist ivuxolimab. The source of this sequence is an adult with an advanced solid tumor such as melanoma, head and neck, liver or kidney cancer. The CDR3 sequence: CASSPWTGQRSYNSPLHF. In nucleotides, the CDR3 is TGTGCCAGCAGCCCCTGGACAGGGCAGCGCTCCTATAATTCACCCCTCCACTTT.